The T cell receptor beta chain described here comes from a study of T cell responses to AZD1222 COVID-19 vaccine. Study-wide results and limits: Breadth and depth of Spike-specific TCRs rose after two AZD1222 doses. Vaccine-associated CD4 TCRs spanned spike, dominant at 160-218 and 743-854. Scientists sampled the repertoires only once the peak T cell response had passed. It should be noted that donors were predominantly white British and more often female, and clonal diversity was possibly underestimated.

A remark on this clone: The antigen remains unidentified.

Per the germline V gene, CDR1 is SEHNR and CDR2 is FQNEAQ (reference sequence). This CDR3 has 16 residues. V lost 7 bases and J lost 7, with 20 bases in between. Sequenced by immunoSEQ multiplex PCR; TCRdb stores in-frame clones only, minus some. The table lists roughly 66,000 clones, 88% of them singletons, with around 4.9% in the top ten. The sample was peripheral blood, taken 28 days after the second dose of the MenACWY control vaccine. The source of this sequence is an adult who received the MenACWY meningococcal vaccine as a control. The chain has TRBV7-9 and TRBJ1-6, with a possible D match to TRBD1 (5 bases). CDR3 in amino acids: CASTKSLGAKNSPLHF. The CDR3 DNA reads TGTGCCAGCACCAAATCACTCGGGGCCAAGAATTCACCCCTCCACTTT.